These 31 T cell receptor beta chains were sequenced from one sample in a study of OX40 agonist ivuxolimab in advanced cancers. Receptor libraries were prepared by the immunoSEQ multiplex PCR assay. TCRdb's version of the immuneACCESS table is confined to in-frame rearrangements and falls short of the full clone set. An unresolved V gene accounts for under half of the shortfall where checked; the remainder is of unknown origin. Here the sample has approximately 81,000 clones; 81% occur a single time. Roughly 4.5% of the sample goes to the ten largest clones. This specimen consisted of CD4+ or CD8+ T cells sorted from blood, obtained in a trial of the OX40 agonist ivuxolimab. All receptors come from an adult with an advanced solid tumor such as melanoma, head and neck, liver or kidney cancer.

The V and J genes are TRBV7-9 and TRBJ2-1, with 11 bases matching TRBD2. The J segment lost 8 bases and the V segment lost 5 bases, leaving 11 bases of the junction unmatched. The CDR3 sequence is 16 residues long. CDR1 is SEHNR, CDR2 FQNEAQ, per germline (reference sequence). The CDR3 sequence: CASSLNNQGLADEQFF. CDR3 DNA: TGTGCCAGCAGCCTTAACAACCAGGGACTAGCGGATGAGCAGTTCTTC. The entire variable domain, with the rest obtained from reference TRBV7-9 and TRBJ2-1, is as follows: DTGVSQNPRHKITKRGQNVTFRCDPISEHNRLYWYRQTLGQGPEFLTYFQNEAQLEKSRLLSDRFSAERPKGSFSTLEIQRTEQGDSAMYLCASSLNNQGLADEQFFGPGTRLTVL.

The chain joins TRBV19 to TRBJ2-1; D is perhaps TRBD1 (6 bases). Germline-derived CDR1 and CDR2 are LNHDA and SQIVND (reference sequence). The CDR3 runs to 14 residues. V dropped 3 bases and J dropped 9 bases, with 15 bases sitting between them. CDR3 loop: CASSISHRVGEQFF. CDR3 nucleotides: TGTGCCAGTAGTATCTCTCACAGGGTAGGTGAGCAGTTCTTC.

This clone was seen a handful of times. This sequence joins TRBV25-1 and TRBJ2-3; 7 bases fit TRBD2. V was pared by 6 bases and J by 2 bases, with 14 bases of the junction left unmatched. The CDR3 covers 17 residues. The V gene's germline CDR1 is MGHDK and CDR2 SYGVNS. In DNA, the CDR3 is TGTGCCAGCAGCTCCCTTGAAGGACTAGGGATCACAGATACGCAGTATTTT. Protein product: CASSSLEGLGITDTQYF.

A few counts support this clone. V usage is TRBV7-8 and J usage is TRBJ2-7; 7 bases align to TRBD1. This CDR3 comprises 14 residues. Germline assignment: CDR1 SGHVS and CDR2 FQNEAQ. Trimming at V came to 4 bases and at J to 7 bases, leaving 10 bases not matched to a gene. The CDR3 sequence is CASSSMTGLMEQYF. The CDR3 DNA reads as TGTGCCAGCAGCTCAATGACAGGGCTTATGGAGCAGTACTTC.

This clone came up a few times. This chain joins TRBV30 and TRBJ1-5; unclear D gene. Trimming removed 4 bases from V and 7 bases from J, with 14 bases in between. Germline assignment: CDR1 GTSNPN and CDR2 SVGIG (reference sequence). The CDR3 has 13 amino acids. CDR3 residues: CAWTGGLEQPQHF. For the CDR3, the DNA is TGTGCCTGGACAGGAGGGTTGGAGCAGCCCCAGCATTTT. Complete variable domain (other parts from reference TRBV30 and TRBJ1-5): SQTIHQWPATLVQPVGSPLSLECTVEGTSNPNLYWYRQAAGRGLQLLFYSVGIGQISSEVPQNLSASRPQDRQFILSSKKLLLSDSGFYLCAWTGGLEQPQHFGDGTRLSIL.

V and J are TRBV19 and TRBJ1-1; 7 bases agree with TRBD1. The trim removed 1 base at V and 3 bases at J, leaving 5 bases unmatched. The CDR3 contains 15 residues. Germline values: CDR1 LNHDA, CDR2 SQIVND (reference sequence). The CDR3 nucleotides are TGTGCCAGTAGTATAGTAGGCAGGGGGGACACTGAAGCTTTCTTT. It translates to CASSIVGRGDTEAFF.

The gene calls are TRBV10-2 and TRBJ2-7, with D possibly TRBD1 on 6 matching bases. In germline, CDR1 is WSHSY, CDR2 SAAADI. The CDR3 is 15 residues long. Trimming left V 7 bases short and J 4 bases short, with 20 bases between. Written as DNA, the CDR3 is TGCGCCAGCACGGCATCATCTCCGACAGGTTACGAGCAGTACTTC. This sequence encodes CASTASSPTGYEQYF.

The chain is built from TRBV18 and TRBJ1-1; D is possibly TRBD1 (5 bases). Looked up from germline, CDR1 is KGHSH and CDR2 is LQKENI. The CDR3 is made up of 15 amino acids. Trimming removed 2 bases at V and 2 bases at J, with 12 bases between. DNA for the CDR3: TGTGCCAGCTCACCAGGCAAGGGGTCTAACACTGAAGCTTTCTTT. Translation gives CASSPGKGSNTEAFF.

The genes are TRBV5-1 and TRBJ2-1, with 13 bases aligning to TRBD2. In germline, CDR1 is SGHRS, CDR2 YFSETQ. V lost 4 bases, J lost 6 bases, and 4 bases stayed unmatched. The CDR3 runs to 15 residues. CDR3 coding DNA: TGCGCCAGCAGCGCGGGACTAGCGGGGATCAATGAGCAGTTCTTC. Its protein product is CASSAGLAGINEQFF.

This clone came up a few times. The rearrangement joins TRBV7-2 to TRBJ1-4, with 9 bases matching TRBD1. Per the germline V gene, CDR1 is SGHTA and CDR2 is FQGNSA. The length of the CDR3 is 15 residues. With 2 bases clipped from V and 5 bases from J, the junction kept 3 bases outside the gene matches. In DNA form, the CDR3 reads TGTGCCAGCAGCTTATACAGGGGGCGGAATGAAAAACTGTTTTTT. It yields the protein CASSLYRGRNEKLFF.

This rearrangement joins TRBV18 to TRBJ2-5; no clear D. V was trimmed by 3 bases and J by 1 base, leaving 12 bases between them. Germline assignment: CDR1 KGHSH and CDR2 LQKENI. This CDR3 region has 15 residues. The CDR3 DNA reads TGTGCCAGCTCACCGAGGCAGAACCTCCAAGAGACCCAGTACTTC. Its protein product is CASSPRQNLQETQYF.

CDR3 region: CASSQGQVYGYTF. CDR3 bases: TGTGCCAGCAGCCAGGGACAGGTCTATGGCTACACCTTC. The chain uses TRBV11-2 and TRBJ1-2; TRBD1 matches at 8 bases. The V and J ends lost 5 bases and 4 bases, in that order; junction bases with no gene match: 3. Germline assignment: CDR1 SGHAT and CDR2 FQNNGV. This CDR3 is built from 13 residues.

A few counts support this clone. V usage is TRBV19 and J usage is TRBJ2-3; TRBD2 agrees at 8 bases. The germline CDR1 and CDR2 sequences are LNHDA and SQIVND (reference sequence). The CDR3 totals 16 residues. The V gene end was trimmed by 0 bases and the J gene end by 4 bases; junction bases not matched to a gene: 6. CDR3 DNA sequence: TGTGCCAGTAGTATAGAGAGCGGGAGAATGTCAGATACGCAGTATTTT. It translates to CASSIESGRMSDTQYF.

The genes are TRBV28 and TRBJ2-7, with 8 bases that match TRBD2. The trim removed 6 bases at V and 4 bases at J, leaving 2 bases unmatched. This CDR3 comprises 12 residues. Looked up from germline, CDR1 is MDHEN and CDR2 is SYDVKM. CDR3 region: CASRTGGYEQYF. The DNA of the CDR3 is TGTGCCAGCAGGACGGGGGGGTACGAGCAGTACTTC.

This chain connects TRBV18 to TRBJ2-5; D uncertain. The ends were cut back, 2 bases at V and 3 bases at J, with 1 base in the middle. Looked up from germline, CDR1 is KGHSH and CDR2 is LQKENI. CDR3 length equals 11 residues. The CDR3 protein is CASSPKETQYF. The CDR3 region has the DNA TGTGCCAGCTCACCAAAAGAGACCCAGTACTTC.

The chain employs TRBV29-1 and TRBJ1-2; perhaps TRBD1 as D (6 bases). Germline V lookup: CDR1 SQVTM, CDR2 ANQGSEA. The V and J ends lost 1 base and 4 bases respectively, with 22 bases between them. The length of the CDR3 is 17 residues. As DNA, the CDR3 is TGCAGCGTTGAAGGCATGGACAGTTCGCCGCGTGGCTATGGCTACACCTTC. Translated: CSVEGMDSSPRGYGYTF.

V is TRBV7-8 and J is TRBJ2-7, with a weak D call TRBD2 (7 bases). The CDR3 length is 16 residues. CDR1 SGHVS and CDR2 FQNEAQ come from the germline V gene. The V end was cut by 4 bases, the J end by 4 bases, with 20 bases between. Here the CDR3 reads CASSSGIGGPGYEQYF. In DNA, the CDR3 is TGTGCCAGCAGCTCAGGAATCGGGGGGCCTGGATACGAGCAGTACTTC.

This clone was seen only a few times. The V gene is TRBV6-5, the J gene TRBJ1-6; D gene ambiguous. Trimming shortened V by 2 bases and J by 8 bases, and 10 bases separated the two germline ends. CDR1 is MNHEY and CDR2 is SVGAGI in the germline V gene. The CDR3 is 14 residues long. CDR3 amino acids: CASSYREADSPLHF. In DNA, the CDR3 is TGTGCCAGCAGTTACCGGGAAGCGGATTCACCCCTCCACTTT.

A remark on this clone: No DNA is shown, since the ends of the CDR3 on it are uncertain; the CDR3 is the one TCRdb lists. The chain joins TRBV7-8 to TRBJ1-1. From its first to its last residue, the CDR3 has 12 amino acids. Germline values: CDR1 SGHVS, CDR2 FQNEAQ. The CDR3 loop is CASSLFLSEAFF.

The genes are TRBV5-6 and TRBJ1-2, with 9 positions matching TRBD1. Per the germline V gene, CDR1 is SGHDT and CDR2 is YYEEEE. The CDR3 is 18 amino acids. V lost 4 bases, J lost 2 bases, and 15 bases stayed unmatched. The chain's CDR3 is CASSPYQDRGPLNYGYTF. The CDR3 coding sequence is TGTGCCAGCAGCCCGTATCAGGACAGGGGACCACTGAACTATGGCTACACCTTC. Complete variable domain (other parts from reference TRBV5-6 and TRBJ1-2): DAGVTQSPTHLIKTRGQQVTLRCSPKSGHDTVSWYQQALGQGPQFIFQYYEEEERQRGNFPDRFSGHQFPNYSSELNVNALLLGDSALYLCASSPYQDRGPLNYGYTFGSGTRLTVV.

This chain uses TRBV27 with TRBJ2-2; 8 bases fit TRBD2. The germline CDR1 and CDR2 sequences are MNHEY and SMNVEV (reference sequence). V lost 4 bases, J lost 4 bases, and 5 bases stayed unmatched. This CDR3 is 15 amino acids long. Here the CDR3 DNA reads TGTGCCAGCAGTTCCTCTAGCGGGCCCACCGGGGAGCTGTTTTTT. Protein: CASSSSSGPTGELFF.

The chain combines TRBV10-3 with TRBJ1-2; D gene ambiguous. CDR1 and CDR2 (germline): ENHRY, SYGVKD. Trimming shortened V by 2 bases and J by 8 bases, and 18 bases separated the two germline ends. The CDR3 runs to 15 residues. CDR3 loop: CAISEDQVIGGGYTF. The DNA for the CDR3 is TGTGCCATCAGTGAGGATCAGGTAATCGGAGGGGGCTACACCTTC.

A remark on this clone: One end of the junction does not line up with germline, which may come from a read error. The same CDR3 can be traced to other DNA sequences in this sample. The chain has TRBV7-9 and TRBJ1-6, with 8 bases aligning to TRBD1. From germline, CDR1 is SEHNR and CDR2 FQNEAQ (reference sequence). The CDR3 contains 15 residues. As DNA, the CDR3 is TGCGCCAGCAGCTTAGCAACAGGGGGTAATTCACCCCTCCACTTT. Encoded protein: CASSLATGGNSPLHF.

The genes are TRBV9 and TRBJ2-1; maybe TRBD1 (6 bases). Between the trimmed V and J ends, which lost 2 bases and 2 bases, there was a span of 11 bases. The CDR3 is made up of 15 amino acids. CDR1 and CDR2 (germline): SGDLS, YYNGEE. This CDR3 is CASSVAGAAYNEQFF. In nucleotides, the CDR3 is TGTGCCAGCAGCGTCGCAGGGGCAGCCTACAATGAGCAGTTCTTC.

V and J are TRBV2 and TRBJ2-7; TRBD1 is a possible D gene (5 bases). Per germline, CDR1 SNHLY and CDR2 FYNNEI. The germline V and J ends were trimmed by 6 bases and 4 bases, with 19 bases remaining between them. This CDR3 region has 15 residues. The CDR3 is CASSSVWGSTYEQYF. The CDR3 DNA sequence: TGTGCCAGCAGCTCTGTCTGGGGCAGTACGTACGAGCAGTACTTC.

This chain uses TRBV30 with TRBJ2-7; possible D gene TRBD1, 6 bases. Germline CDR1 reads GTSNPN; CDR2 reads SVGIG (reference sequence). This CDR3 contains 14 residues. The V and J ends lost 7 bases and 1 base respectively, with 17 bases between them. This chain's CDR3 is CAFSPGVRSYEQYF. In DNA form, the CDR3 reads TGTGCCTTCTCTCCAGGGGTTCGGTCCTACGAGCAGTACTTC. Complete variable domain (other parts from reference TRBV30 and TRBJ2-7): SQTIHQWPATLVQPVGSPLSLECTVEGTSNPNLYWYRQAAGRGLQLLFYSVGIGQISSEVPQNLSASRPQDRQFILSSKKLLLSDSGFYLCAFSPGVRSYEQYFGPGTRLTVT.

The chain employs TRBV18 and TRBJ1-1; a weak D match, TRBD1 (5 bases). The CDR3 runs to 16 residues. Trimming took off 6 bases at V and 3 bases at J, with 20 bases between the two ends. Germline loops: CDR1 KGHSH, CDR2 LQKENI. The CDR3 DNA is TGTGCCAGCTCCACAGGCAATTGGGGCAGTTACACTGAAGCTTTCTTT. This codes for CASSTGNWGSYTEAFF.

The table lists this clone with a few counts. The gene calls are TRBV7-2 and TRBJ1-5; 8 bases agree with TRBD1. Germline V lookup: CDR1 SGHTA, CDR2 FQGNSA. The trim removed 5 bases at V and 2 bases at J, leaving 8 bases unmatched. CDR3 length: 16 amino acids. The CDR3 DNA follows: TGTGCCAGCAGCCCGACTACAGGGGGAGGCAATCAGCCCCAGCATTTT. Its translation is CASSPTTGGGNQPQHF.

This clone was found a few times. The chain is built from TRBV28 and TRBJ2-2; D perhaps matches TRBD2 (6 bases). Germline lookup yields CDR1 MDHEN and CDR2 SYDVKM. The CDR3 contains 21 residues. V was clipped by 3 bases and J by 4 bases, with 30 bases between them. CDR3 region: CASSFFLGSSGLTGVTGELFF. The CDR3, as DNA: TGTGCCAGCAGTTTTTTTCTAGGGTCGTCCGGACTAACTGGGGTCACCGGGGAGCTGTTTTTT.

This clone was counted a single time. This chain joins TRBV7-2 and TRBJ2-3, with 8 positions matching TRBD2. Germline V gene sequence: CDR1 SGHTA, CDR2 FQGNSA. V lost 4 bases to trimming and J lost 2 bases; unmatched junction nucleotides: 5. CDR3 length equals 15 residues. CDR3 DNA: TGTGCCAGCAGCTCTTTAGCGGGGATCACAGATACGCAGTATTTT. Its translation: CASSSLAGITDTQYF.

V usage is TRBV7-9 and J usage is TRBJ2-1; 7 nucleotides agree with TRBD2. The CDR3 is 15 amino acids. Looked up from germline, CDR1 is SEHNR and CDR2 is FQNEAQ (reference sequence). Trimming cost V 2 bases and J 5 bases; bases outside gene matches: 6. CDR3 in DNA: TGTGCCAGCAGCTTAATCGGGGAGGGAGACAATGAGCAGTTCTTC. Translating it yields CASSLIGEGDNEQFF.